The 3 T cell receptor beta chains given below trace back to one sample, sequenced in a study of blood T cell repertoires in COVID-19. The assay was immunoSEQ multiplex PCR, and TCRdb's table has in-frame clones only and misses some. The sample lists over 200,000 clones, about 90% occurring once. Sequences were obtained from peripheral blood. The source is a woman in her 30s who had recovered from COVID-19.

This chain joins TRBV24-1 and TRBJ2-5; 10 nucleotides agree with TRBD1. The V gene's germline CDR1 is KGHDR and CDR2 SFDVKD. Trimming took 0 bases from V and 2 from J; bases not matched to a gene: 5. This CDR3 is built from 17 residues. CDR3 sequence (DNA): TGTGCCACCAGTGATTTGCCGGGACAGGGGTGTCAAGAGACCCAGTACTTC. It translates to CATSDLPGQGCQETQYF.

CDR3 region: CASGLTGAQYF. The CDR3 bases are TGTGCTAGTGGTTTGACGGGGGCGCAGTATTTT. This rearrangement joins TRBV12-5 to TRBJ2-3; possibly TRBD2 for D (6 bases). V shed 2 bases and J shed 10 bases, with 7 bases lying between them. CDR3 length: 11 amino acids. Germline assignment: CDR1 LGHNT and CDR2 FRNRAP.

This chain joins TRBV2 and TRBJ1-3, with no clear D. The CDR3 contains 11 residues. V was shortened by 5 bases and J by 8 bases, with 7 bases between the two germline ends. CDR1 and CDR2 from the germline V gene are SNHLY and FYNNEI. The CDR3 coding sequence is TGTGCCAGCAGTTACGGAGACACCATATATTTT. Residues: CASSYGDTIYF.